This TCR beta chain was profiled in a study of CD8+ T cells in alopecia areata. Study-wide context: Donors of skin were C3H/HeJ mice aged about 6-12 months with spontaneous alopecia, and recipients were roughly 7-10-week-old female C3H/HeJ mice.

The ends were cut back, 7 bases at V and 3 bases at J, with 10 bases in the middle. The CDR3 length is 12 residues. Looked up from germline, CDR1 is NNHDY and CDR2 is SYVADS. RNA was isolated and reverse transcribed to cDNA, the sequencing template. The method was immunoSEQ multiplex PCR; TCRdb's version includes in-frame clones alone and lacks a portion of them. The sample contains 90,000 to 130,000 clones, none of them singletons. Study observations and caveats: Whereas mice showed it more clearly, TCR sharing across patients was murkier, possibly because of HLA. Higher clonality and more expanded CD8+ clones appeared in lesional than normal scalp. The study also sequences resident alphabeta T cells of normal skin in scalp samples.

In regard to this clone: As yet, its antigen is unknown. Gene names are the mouse ones. The read stops 4 residues short of the end of the CDR3; the missing end is completed from the germline J gene.

The chain links TRBV13-3 to TRBJ1-1; weak D call: TRBD1 (6 bases). Sequencing was performed on lesional skin. This sequence originates from a C3H/HeJ mouse with alopecia areata. For this strain, the MHC haplotype corresponds to H2-k. The CDR3 is CASCGTHTEVFF. Incomplete CDR3 DNA: TGTGCCAGCTGCGGGACACACACA.